This is a list of T cell receptor beta chains from one sample in a study of cytomegalovirus exposure and HLA in healthy donors. Produced via immunoSEQ multiplex PCR; TCRdb's table is partial and in-frame only. Of 110,000 to 150,000 clones listed, 78% are singletons. Sequenced material: PBMCs. The receptors come from a woman aged 18 to 35 in good health and CMV-seropositive. The CDR3 runs from the conserved cysteine through the conserved F or W. A D gene is named only where the DNA matches it firmly. Expanded clones are given a class, and other clones once, few, many or no size at all.

>TRBV19|few|TRBJ1-2|-
TGTGCCAGTCCGGGGTTATATGGCTACACCTTC
CASPGLYGYTF
>TRBV9|-|TRBJ1-2|-
TGTGCCAGCAGTGCCGGGGCGGGGAGACTCGAGGGCTACACCTTC
CASSAGAGRLEGYTF
>TRBV5-5|few|TRBJ2-1|-
TGTGCCAGCAGTTCGGTGGGTGGGGGCAGTGAGCAGTTCTTC
CASSSVGGGSEQFF
>TRBV6-6|-|TRBJ2-2|-
TGTGCCATCGGAGAAGAAAACACCGGGGAGCTGTTTTTT
CAIGEENTGELFF
>TRBV30|-|TRBJ2-7|-
TGTGCTATGATCGGGGGCTCCTACGAGCAGTACTTC
CAMIGGSYEQYF
>TRBV19|few|TRBJ2-7|TRBD2
TGTGCCAGTAGTGTTGGGGGGGAGGGATTCTACGAGCAGTACTTC
CASSVGGEGFYEQYF
>TRBV30|-|TRBJ1-3|-
TGTGCCTGGAGACAAGACTCTGGAAACACCATATATTTT
CAWRQDSGNTIYF
>TRBV11-2|-|TRBJ2-7|TRBD2
TGTGCCAGCAGCTTAGTGGCGGGGGTCCACGAGCAGTACTTC
CASSLVAGVHEQYF
>TRBV4-3|-|TRBJ1-1|-
TGCGCCAGCAGCCAGGGGGCATTCGGTAGGACTGAAGCTTTCTTT
CASSQGAFGRTEAFF
>TRBV4-1|-|TRBJ1-3|-
TGCGCCAGCAGCCAGGAATGGGGGGCTGGAAACACCATATATTTT
CASSQEWGAGNTIYF
>TRBV5-1|few|TRBJ2-5|TRBD2
TGCGCCAGCAGCTTGTGGCGGGGGGGCATAGAGACCCAGTACTTC
CASSLWRGGIETQYF
>TRBV19|once|TRBJ1-6|TRBD1
TGTGCCAGTAGACTAGACAGGGCCCCTAATTCACCCCTCCACTTT
CASRLDRAPNSPLHF
>TRBV14|-|TRBJ2-7|-
TGTGCCAGCAGCCAAGACAGGGGTTACGAGCAGTACTTC
CASSQDRGYEQYF
>TRBV7-2|few|TRBJ2-1|-
TGTGCCAGCAGCTTAGCCCTCAGCACAGGAAACAATGAGCAGTTCTTC
CASSLALSTGNNEQFF
>TRBV4-1|-|TRBJ1-1|-
TGCGCCAGCAGCCCAGGGTATGAAGCTTTCTTT
CASSPGYEAFF
>TRBV7-2|-|TRBJ2-5|TRBD2
TGTGCCAGCAGCCACGGGGGGGCCTATTACCAAGAGACCCAGTACTTC
CASSHGGAYYQETQYF
>TRBV4-3|-|TRBJ1-2|TRBD1
TGCGCCAGCAGCCAAGAATGGACAGGGAGGCATGGCTACACCTTC
CASSQEWTGRHGYTF
>TRBV7-7|-|TRBJ1-5|-
TGTGCCAGCACTGCCAGCGATCAGCCCCAGCATTTT
CASTASDQPQHF
>TRBV6-1|-|TRBJ2-3|TRBD2
TGTGCCAGCAGTGAAGAAGCGGGGGGGGGTACAGATACGCAGTATTTT
CASSEEAGGGTDTQYF
>TRBV28|-|TRBJ1-4|TRBD1
TGTGCCAGCAGTTTAACCCTTGGAGGGGACAGGACAACAACTAATGAAAAACTGTTTTTT
CASSLTLGGDRTTTNEKLFF
>TRBV27|few|TRBJ1-5|-
TGTGCCAGCAGTTTATCCGGGTTTAGCCAGCCCCAGCATTTT
CASSLSGFSQPQHF
>TRBV11-2|-|TRBJ2-7|-
TGTGCCAGCAGCCTGGGGGGGCCGTGGAACGAGCAGTACTTC
CASSLGGPWNEQYF
>TRBV7-9|-|TRBJ1-4|TRBD1
TGTGCCAGCAGCTCCCGTCCCGGGACAGGGGGCACTAATGAAAAACTGTTTTTT
CASSSRPGTGGTNEKLFF
>TRBV27|-|TRBJ2-7|-
TGTGCCAGCAGTTCACAGGGCTTTGGGATTTACGAGCAGTACTTC
CASSSQGFGIYEQYF
>TRBV20-1|few|TRBJ1-6|-
TGCAGTGCCCAGTCCCAATCACCCCTCCACTTT
CSAQSQSPLHF
>TRBV19|-|TRBJ1-1|-
TGTGCCAGTAGTATAGGGAGGGAGAACGTTGCTGCTGAAGCTTTCTTT
CASSIGRENVAAEAFF
>TRBV5-1|once|TRBJ1-1|TRBD1
TGCGCCAGCAGCGGCGGACAGGGGTCTTCAAACACTGAAGCTTTCTTT
CASSGGQGSSNTEAFF
>TRBV27|few|TRBJ1-2|-
TGTGCCAGCAGTTTAACCCCTGCGGCCGCTTCTGGCTACACCTTC
CASSLTPAAASGYTF
>TRBV6-1|-|TRBJ2-5|-
TGTGCCAGCAGTGAAAGATGGAGGGGTGAGACCCAGTACTTC
CASSERWRGETQYF
>TRBV6-6|-|TRBJ2-1|-
TGTGCCAGCAGTTCTCTCCACAATGAGCAGTTCTTC
CASSSLHNEQFF
>TRBV11-2|-|TRBJ1-1|TRBD1
TGTGCCAGCAGCTTAGGCCGGGACAGAGAAGCTTTCTTT
CASSLGRDREAFF
>TRBV7-9|few|TRBJ2-2|-
TGTGCCAGCAGCTTTCCGAGCGGGGAGCTGTTTTTT
CASSFPSGELFF
>TRBV6-5|-|TRBJ1-4|-
TGTGCCAGCAGTCGGAGGTTGAAGGAAAAACTGTTTTTT
CASSRRLKEKLFF
>TRBV27|-|TRBJ1-1|-
TGTGCCAGCAGTTTATTGGGTGGAGTGCCCTCCACTGAAGCTTTCTTT
CASSLLGGVPSTEAFF
>TRBV19|few|TRBJ1-1|TRBD1
TGTGCCACCAACAGGCAGGGACAGGGGGTTATGAACACTGAAGCTTTCTTT
CATNRQGQGVMNTEAFF
>TRBV7-9|-|TRBJ2-7|TRBD1
TGTGCCAGCAGCTTACGGACAGGGGTAGACGAGCAGTACTTC
CASSLRTGVDEQYF
>TRBV6-5|-|TRBJ1-2|-
TGTGCCAGCAGTTACCGCGGACAGCCGTATGGCTACACCTTC
CASSYRGQPYGYTF
>TRBV4-3|-|TRBJ2-6|TRBD2
TGCGCCAGCAGCCGTTTAACTAGCGCGGGAACCTCTGGGGCCAACGTCCTGACTTTC
CASSRLTSAGTSGANVLTF
>TRBV6-1|-|TRBJ2-7|TRBD1
TGTGCCGGAAGACAGGGAGTCTACGAGCAGTACTTC
CAGRQGVYEQYF
>TRBV9|few|TRBJ1-6|TRBD1
TGTGCCAGCAGCGAAGGACCGGGGACAGGGTCGGGACCCCTCCACTTT
CASSEGPGTGSGPLHF
>TRBV28|-|TRBJ1-1|-
TGTGCCAGCAGTTTCGAATCAGGACATAAGGGGACTGAAGCTTTCTTT
CASSFESGHKGTEAFF
>TRBV28|-|TRBJ2-7|-
TGTGCCAGCAGTCCGTCCCGGGGCCCGGGACTCGCCTACGAGCAGTACTTC
CASSPSRGPGLAYEQYF
>TRBV10-3|-|TRBJ2-3|TRBD2
TGTGCCATCAGTGAGTCCGGGACTAGCGGGGATACGCAGTATTTT
CAISESGTSGDTQYF
>TRBV29-1|-|TRBJ1-2|-
TGCAGCGTTGAAGATACGCAGGGGCGTGGCTACACCTTC
CSVEDTQGRGYTF
>TRBV7-2|once|TRBJ1-3|TRBD1
TGTGCCAGCAGCTCGGGACAGGGGAAGATTGGAAACACCATATATTTT
CASSSGQGKIGNTIYF
>TRBV6-1|few|TRBJ1-5|-
TGTGCCAGCAGTGAAGCTGGGGCCAGTAATCAGCCCCAGCATTTT
CASSEAGASNQPQHF
>TRBV9|-|TRBJ2-2|-
TGTGCCAGCAGCGAGGGACACCCGGGCACCGGGGAGCTGTTTTTT
CASSEGHPGTGELFF
>TRBV9|few|TRBJ2-2|-
TGTGCCAGCAGCGCCGGGACAACGAACACCGGGGAGCTGTTTTTT
CASSAGTTNTGELFF
>TRBV19|once|TRBJ1-2|-
TGTGCCAGTACCCCCTGGGGGCAGACCGCTAACTATGGCTACACCTTC
CASTPWGQTANYGYTF
>TRBV9|-|TRBJ2-1|TRBD1
TGTGCCAGCAGCCCCCAAGGGACAGGGTTATTTGGTGAGCAGTTCTTC
CASSPQGTGLFGEQFF
>TRBV19|-|TRBJ1-4|-
TGTGCCAGTAGTATGGAACAGAATAATGAAAAACTGTTTTTT
CASSMEQNNEKLFF
>TRBV13|few|TRBJ1-4|-
TGTGCCAGCAGATCCCGCAGGGTGATAACTAATGAAAAACTGTTTTTT
CASRSRRVITNEKLFF
>TRBV5-4|few|TRBJ1-1|-
TGTGCCAGCAGCCAGACAGGGAACACTGAAGCTTTCTTT
CASSQTGNTEAFF
>TRBV6-1|once|TRBJ1-5|-
TGTGCCAGCAGTGAGGGGGGTAGCAATCAGCCCCAGCATTTT
CASSEGGSNQPQHF
>TRBV6-5|few|TRBJ1-2|-
TGTGCCAGCAGAAATGGACAACTGATTAACTATGGCTACACCTTC
CASRNGQLINYGYTF
>TRBV28|-|TRBJ2-3|TRBD1
TGTGCCAGCAGTTTGACTGGGGCAGGGGGCCGTCACACAGATACGCAGTATTTT
CASSLTGAGGRHTDTQYF